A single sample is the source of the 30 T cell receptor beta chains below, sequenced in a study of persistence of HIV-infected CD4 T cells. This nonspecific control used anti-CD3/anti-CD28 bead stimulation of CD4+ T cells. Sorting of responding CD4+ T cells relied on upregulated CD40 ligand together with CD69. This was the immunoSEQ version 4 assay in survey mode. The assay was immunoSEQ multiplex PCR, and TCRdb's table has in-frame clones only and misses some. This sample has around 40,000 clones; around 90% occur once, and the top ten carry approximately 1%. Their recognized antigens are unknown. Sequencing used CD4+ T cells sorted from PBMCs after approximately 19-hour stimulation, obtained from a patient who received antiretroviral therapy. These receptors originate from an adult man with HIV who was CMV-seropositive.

The CDR3 protein is CASSRGNSPLHF. The CDR3 region has the DNA TGTGCCAGCAGTCGAGGGAATTCACCCCTCCACTTT. The V gene is TRBV12-3 or TRBV12-4, the J gene TRBJ1-6; D is ambiguous. With 5 bases removed from V and 7 bases from J, the gap between germline ends came to 6 bases. The CDR3 totals 12 residues.

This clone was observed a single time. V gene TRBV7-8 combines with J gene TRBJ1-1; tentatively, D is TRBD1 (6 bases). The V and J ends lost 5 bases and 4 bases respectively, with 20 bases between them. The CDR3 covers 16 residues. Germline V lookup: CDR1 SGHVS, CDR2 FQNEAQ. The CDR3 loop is CASSPLSRRGGTEAFF. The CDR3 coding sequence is TGTGCCAGCAGCCCTTTGAGCAGGCGAGGGGGCACTGAAGCTTTCTTT.

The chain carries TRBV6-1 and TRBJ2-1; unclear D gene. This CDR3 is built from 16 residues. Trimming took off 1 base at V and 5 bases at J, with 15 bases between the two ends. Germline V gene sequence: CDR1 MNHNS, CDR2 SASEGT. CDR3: CASSEVLYRVDNEQFF. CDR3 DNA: TGTGCCAGCAGTGAAGTCTTATATAGGGTCGACAATGAGCAGTTCTTC.

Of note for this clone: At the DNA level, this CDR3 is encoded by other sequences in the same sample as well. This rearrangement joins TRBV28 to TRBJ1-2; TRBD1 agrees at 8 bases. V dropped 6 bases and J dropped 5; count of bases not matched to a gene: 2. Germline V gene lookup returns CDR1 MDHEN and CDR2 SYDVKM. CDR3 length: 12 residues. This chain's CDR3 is CASRRTGYGYTF. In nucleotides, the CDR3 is TGTGCCAGCAGAAGGACAGGGTATGGCTACACCTTC.

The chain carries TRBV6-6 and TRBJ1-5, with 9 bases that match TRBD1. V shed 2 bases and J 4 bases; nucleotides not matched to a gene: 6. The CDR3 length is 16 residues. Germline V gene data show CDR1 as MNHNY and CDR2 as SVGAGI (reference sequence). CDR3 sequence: CASSYPRGQGNQPQHF. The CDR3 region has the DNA TGTGCCAGCAGTTACCCCCGCGGACAGGGGAATCAGCCCCAGCATTTT.

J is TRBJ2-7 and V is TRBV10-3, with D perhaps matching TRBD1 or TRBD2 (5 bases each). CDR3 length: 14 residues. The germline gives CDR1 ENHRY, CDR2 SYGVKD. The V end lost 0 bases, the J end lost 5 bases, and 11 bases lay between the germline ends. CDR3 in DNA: TGTGCCATCAGTGAGTCAAGTGGGACCCACGAGCAGTACTTC. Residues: CAISESSGTHEQYF.

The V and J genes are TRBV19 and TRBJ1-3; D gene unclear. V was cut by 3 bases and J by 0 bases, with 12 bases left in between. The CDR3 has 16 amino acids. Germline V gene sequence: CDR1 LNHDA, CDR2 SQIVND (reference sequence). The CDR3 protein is CASSINGPSSGNTIYF. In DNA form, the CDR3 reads TGTGCCAGTAGTATCAACGGACCGAGCTCTGGAAACACCATATATTTT.

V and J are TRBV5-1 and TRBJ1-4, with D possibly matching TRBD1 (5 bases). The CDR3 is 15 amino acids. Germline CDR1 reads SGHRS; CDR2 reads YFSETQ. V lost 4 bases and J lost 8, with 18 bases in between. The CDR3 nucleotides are TGCGCCAGCAGCGACATACAGGCCCGTGGGGAAAAACTGTTTTTT. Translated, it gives CASSDIQARGEKLFF.

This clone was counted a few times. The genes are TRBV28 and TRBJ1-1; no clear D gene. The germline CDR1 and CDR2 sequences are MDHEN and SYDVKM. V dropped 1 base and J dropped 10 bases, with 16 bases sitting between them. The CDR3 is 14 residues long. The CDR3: CASSLSRASATAFF. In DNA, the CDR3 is TGTGCCAGCAGTTTATCCCGGGCCTCAGCGACAGCTTTCTTT.

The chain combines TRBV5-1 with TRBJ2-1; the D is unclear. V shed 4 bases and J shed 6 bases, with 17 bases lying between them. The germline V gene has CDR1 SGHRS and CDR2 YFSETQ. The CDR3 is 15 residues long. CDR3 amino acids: CASSVYLQKTNEQFF. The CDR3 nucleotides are TGCGCCAGCAGCGTGTATCTACAGAAAACCAATGAGCAGTTCTTC.

The CDR3 DNA reads TGTGCCAGCAGCCAGGAGACAGGGGGCAAGAACTATGGCTACACCTTC. Its translation is CASSQETGGKNYGYTF. The rearrangement links TRBV3-1 (or the pseudogene TRBV3-2) to TRBJ1-2; 10 bases fit TRBD1. The CDR3 spans 16 residues. Unmatched junction bases numbered 6, after V lost 3 bases and J lost 2 bases. Germline values: CDR1 LGHDT, CDR2 YNNKEL (reference sequence).

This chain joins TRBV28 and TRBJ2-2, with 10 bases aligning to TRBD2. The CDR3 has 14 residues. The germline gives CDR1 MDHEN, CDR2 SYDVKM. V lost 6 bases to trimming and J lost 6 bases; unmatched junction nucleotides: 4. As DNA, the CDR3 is TGTGCCAGCAGACTAGCGGGAAGGGCCGGGGAGCTGTTTTTT. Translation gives CASRLAGRAGELFF.

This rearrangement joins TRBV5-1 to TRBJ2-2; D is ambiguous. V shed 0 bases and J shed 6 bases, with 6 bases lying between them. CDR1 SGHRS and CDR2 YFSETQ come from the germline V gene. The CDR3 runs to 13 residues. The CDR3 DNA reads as TGCGCCAGCAGCTTGGGAAGGTCCGGGGAGCTGTTTTTT. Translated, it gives CASSLGRSGELFF. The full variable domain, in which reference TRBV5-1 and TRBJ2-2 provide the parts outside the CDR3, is KAGVTQTPRYLIKTRGQQVTLSCSPISGHRSVSWYQQTPGQGLQFLFEYFSETQRNKGNFPGRFSGRQFSNSRSEMNVSTLELGDSALYLCASSLGRSGELFFGEGSRLTVL.

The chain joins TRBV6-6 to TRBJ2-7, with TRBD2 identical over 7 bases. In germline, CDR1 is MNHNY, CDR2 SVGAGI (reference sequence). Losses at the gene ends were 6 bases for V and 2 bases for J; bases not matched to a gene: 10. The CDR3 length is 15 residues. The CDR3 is CASSGQKAGTYEQYF. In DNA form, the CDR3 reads TGTGCCAGCAGCGGCCAGAAAGCGGGGACCTACGAGCAGTACTTC.

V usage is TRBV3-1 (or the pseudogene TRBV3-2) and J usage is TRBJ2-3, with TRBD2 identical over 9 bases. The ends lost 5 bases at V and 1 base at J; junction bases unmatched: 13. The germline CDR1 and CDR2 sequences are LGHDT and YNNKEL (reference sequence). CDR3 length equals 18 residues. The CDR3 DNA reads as TGTGCCAGCAGCTATTCGCGGGGGGGCCGAGTGGGCACAGATACGCAGTATTTT. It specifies CASSYSRGGRVGTDTQYF.

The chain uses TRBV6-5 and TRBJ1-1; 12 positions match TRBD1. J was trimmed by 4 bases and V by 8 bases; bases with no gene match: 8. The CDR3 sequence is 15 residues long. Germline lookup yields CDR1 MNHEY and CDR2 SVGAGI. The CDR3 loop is CASWGQGAGSTEAFF. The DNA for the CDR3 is TGTGCCAGCTGGGGACAGGGGGCGGGTAGCACTGAAGCTTTCTTT.

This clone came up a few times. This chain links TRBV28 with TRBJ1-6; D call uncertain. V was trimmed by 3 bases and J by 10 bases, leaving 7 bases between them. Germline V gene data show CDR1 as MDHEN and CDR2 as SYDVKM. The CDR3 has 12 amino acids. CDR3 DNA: TGTGCCAGCAGTTTCCCCCTATCACCCCTCCACTTT. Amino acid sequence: CASSFPLSPLHF.

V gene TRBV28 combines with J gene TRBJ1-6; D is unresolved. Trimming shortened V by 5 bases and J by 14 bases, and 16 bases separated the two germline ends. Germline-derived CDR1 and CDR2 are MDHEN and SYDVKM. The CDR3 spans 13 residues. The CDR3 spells CASSGTTPSSLHF. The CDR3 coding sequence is TGTGCCAGCAGTGGAACGACCCCCTCGTCCCTCCACTTT.

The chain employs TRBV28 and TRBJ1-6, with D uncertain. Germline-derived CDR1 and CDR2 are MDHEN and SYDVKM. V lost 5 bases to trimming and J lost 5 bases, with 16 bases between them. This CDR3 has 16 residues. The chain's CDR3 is CASSPPRVVDNSPLHF. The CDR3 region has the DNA TGTGCCAGCAGTCCCCCAAGGGTAGTGGATAATTCACCCCTCCACTTT.

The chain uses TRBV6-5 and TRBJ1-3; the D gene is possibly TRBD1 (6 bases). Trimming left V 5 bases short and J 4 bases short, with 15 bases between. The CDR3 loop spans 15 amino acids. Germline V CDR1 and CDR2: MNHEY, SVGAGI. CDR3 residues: CASSQQGTRGNTIYF. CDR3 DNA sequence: TGTGCCAGCAGTCAACAGGGCACGAGAGGAAACACCATATATTTT.

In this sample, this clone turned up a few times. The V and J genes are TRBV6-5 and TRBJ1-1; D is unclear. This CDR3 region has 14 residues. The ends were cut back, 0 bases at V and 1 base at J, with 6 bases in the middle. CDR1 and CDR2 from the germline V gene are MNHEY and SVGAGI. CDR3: CASSYSEANTEAFF. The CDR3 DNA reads TGTGCCAGCAGTTACTCGGAGGCGAACACTGAAGCTTTCTTT.

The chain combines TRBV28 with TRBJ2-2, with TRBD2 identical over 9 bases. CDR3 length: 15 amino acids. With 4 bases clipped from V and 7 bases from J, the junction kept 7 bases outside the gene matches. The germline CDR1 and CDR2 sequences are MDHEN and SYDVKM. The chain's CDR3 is CASSSPGTSSGELFF. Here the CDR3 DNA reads TGTGCCAGCAGTTCCCCCGGGACTAGCAGCGGGGAGCTGTTTTTT.

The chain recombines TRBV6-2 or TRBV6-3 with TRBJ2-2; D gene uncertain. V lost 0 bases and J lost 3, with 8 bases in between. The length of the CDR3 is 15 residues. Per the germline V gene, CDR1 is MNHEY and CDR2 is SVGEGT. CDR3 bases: TGTGCCAGCAGTTACTCCGGGTTTCACACCGGGGAGCTGTTTTTT. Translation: CASSYSGFHTGELFF.

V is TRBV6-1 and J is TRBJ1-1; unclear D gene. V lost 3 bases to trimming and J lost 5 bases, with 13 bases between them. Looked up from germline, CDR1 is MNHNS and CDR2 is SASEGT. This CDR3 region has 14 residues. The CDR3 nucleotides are TGTGCCAGCAGTGAGGTCGGGAGTGGGACTGAAGCTTTCTTT. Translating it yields CASSEVGSGTEAFF.

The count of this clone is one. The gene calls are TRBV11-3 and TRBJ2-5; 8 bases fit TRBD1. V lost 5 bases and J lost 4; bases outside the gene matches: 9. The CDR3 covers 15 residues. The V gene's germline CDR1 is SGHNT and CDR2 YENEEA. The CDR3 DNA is TGTGCCAGCAGCCCCTCCTCGGACAGGGCAGAGACCCAGTACTTC. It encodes CASSPSSDRAETQYF.

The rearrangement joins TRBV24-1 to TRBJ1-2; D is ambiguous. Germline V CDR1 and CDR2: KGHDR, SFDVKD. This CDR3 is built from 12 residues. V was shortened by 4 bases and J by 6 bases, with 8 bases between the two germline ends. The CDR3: CATSDSIDGYTF. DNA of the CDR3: TGTGCCACCAGTGACTCCATAGATGGCTACACCTTC.

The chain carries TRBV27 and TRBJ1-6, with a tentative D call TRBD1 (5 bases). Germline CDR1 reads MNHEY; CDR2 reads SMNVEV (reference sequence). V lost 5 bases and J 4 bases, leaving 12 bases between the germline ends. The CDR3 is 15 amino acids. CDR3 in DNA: TGTGCCAGCAGTCACTCCGGGACTTATAATTCACCCCTCCACTTT. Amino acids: CASSHSGTYNSPLHF.

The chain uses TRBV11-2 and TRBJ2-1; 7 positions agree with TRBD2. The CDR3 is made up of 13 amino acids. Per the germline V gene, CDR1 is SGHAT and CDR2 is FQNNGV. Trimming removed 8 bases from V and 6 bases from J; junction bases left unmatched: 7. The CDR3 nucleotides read TGTGCCAGCGGGCGTCGGGGGGTCAATGAGCAGTTCTTC. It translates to CASGRRGVNEQFF.

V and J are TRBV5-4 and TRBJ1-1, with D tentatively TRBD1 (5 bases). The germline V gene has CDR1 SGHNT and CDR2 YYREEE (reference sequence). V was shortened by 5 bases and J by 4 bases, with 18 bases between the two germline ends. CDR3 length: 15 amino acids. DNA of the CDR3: TGTGCCAGCAGTCCCATGGGGGGAGGGAGCACTGAAGCTTTCTTT. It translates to CASSPMGGGSTEAFF.

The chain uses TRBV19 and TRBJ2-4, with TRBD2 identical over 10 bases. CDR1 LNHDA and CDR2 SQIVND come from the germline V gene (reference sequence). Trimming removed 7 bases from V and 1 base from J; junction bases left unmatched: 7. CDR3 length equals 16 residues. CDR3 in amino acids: CASNGKLAGAKNIQYF. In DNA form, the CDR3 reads TGTGCCAGTAATGGGAAACTAGCGGGGGCCAAAAACATTCAGTACTTC.